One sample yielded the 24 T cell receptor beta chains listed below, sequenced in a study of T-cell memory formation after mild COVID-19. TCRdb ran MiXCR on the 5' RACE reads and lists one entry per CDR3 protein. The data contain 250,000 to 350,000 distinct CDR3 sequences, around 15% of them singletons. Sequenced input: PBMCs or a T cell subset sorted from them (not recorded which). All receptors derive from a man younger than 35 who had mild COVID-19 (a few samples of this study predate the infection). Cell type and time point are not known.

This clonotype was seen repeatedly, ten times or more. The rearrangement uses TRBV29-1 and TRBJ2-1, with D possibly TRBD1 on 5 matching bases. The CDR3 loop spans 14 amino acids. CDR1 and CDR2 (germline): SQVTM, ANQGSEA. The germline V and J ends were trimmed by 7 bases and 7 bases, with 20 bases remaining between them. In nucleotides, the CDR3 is TGCAGCGCCGAGGCCCAGGGAAGTGGGAATGAGCAGTTCTTC. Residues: CSAEAQGSGNEQFF.

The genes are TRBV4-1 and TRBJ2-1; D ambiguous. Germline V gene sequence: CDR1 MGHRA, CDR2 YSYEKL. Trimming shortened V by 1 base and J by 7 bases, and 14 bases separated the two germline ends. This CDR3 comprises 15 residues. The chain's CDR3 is CASSQVFVGINEQFF. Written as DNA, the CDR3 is TGCGCCAGCAGCCAAGTCTTTGTGGGGATAAATGAGCAGTTCTTC.

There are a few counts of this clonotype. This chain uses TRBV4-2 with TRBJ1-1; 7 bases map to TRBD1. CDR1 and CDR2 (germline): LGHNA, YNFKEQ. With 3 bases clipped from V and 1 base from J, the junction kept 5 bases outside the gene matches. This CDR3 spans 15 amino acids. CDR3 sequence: CASSHSGQTNTEAFF. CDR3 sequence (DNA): TGTGCCAGCAGCCACTCGGGACAGACGAACACTGAAGCTTTCTTT.

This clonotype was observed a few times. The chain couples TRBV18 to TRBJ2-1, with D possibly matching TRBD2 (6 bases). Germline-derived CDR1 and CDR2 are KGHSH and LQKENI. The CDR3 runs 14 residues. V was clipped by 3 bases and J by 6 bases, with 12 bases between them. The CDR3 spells CASSPDQGGNEQFF. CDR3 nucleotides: TGTGCCAGCTCACCGGACCAGGGAGGCAATGAGCAGTTCTTC. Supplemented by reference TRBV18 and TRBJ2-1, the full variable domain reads NAGVMQNPRHLVRRRGQEARLRCSPMKGHSHVYWYRQLPEEGLKFMVYLQKENIIDESGMPKERFSAEFPKEGPSILRIQQVVRGDSAAYFCASSPDQGGNEQFFGPGTRLTVL.

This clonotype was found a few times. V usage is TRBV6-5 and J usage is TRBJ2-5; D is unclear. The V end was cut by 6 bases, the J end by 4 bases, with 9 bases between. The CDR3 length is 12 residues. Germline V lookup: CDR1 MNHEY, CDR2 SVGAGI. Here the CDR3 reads CASSMTLETQYF. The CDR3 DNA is TGTGCCAGCAGCATGACATTAGAGACCCAGTACTTC.

The CDR3 DNA reads TGCGCCAGCAGCAGAGGGGGTTACGATGCCTACGAGCAGTACTTC. This encodes CASSRGGYDAYEQYF. The J gene is TRBJ2-7, the V gene TRBV5-1; tentatively, D is TRBD1 (6 bases). Germline V gene sequence: CDR1 SGHRS, CDR2 YFSETQ. The length of the CDR3 is 15 residues. V dropped 4 bases and J dropped 2 bases, with 16 bases sitting between them. Full variable domain (remainder filled in from reference TRBV5-1 and TRBJ2-7): KAGVTQTPRYLIKTRGQQVTLSCSPISGHRSVSWYQQTPGQGLQFLFEYFSETQRNKGNFPGRFSGRQFSNSRSEMNVSTLELGDSALYLCASSRGGYDAYEQYFGPGTRLTVT.

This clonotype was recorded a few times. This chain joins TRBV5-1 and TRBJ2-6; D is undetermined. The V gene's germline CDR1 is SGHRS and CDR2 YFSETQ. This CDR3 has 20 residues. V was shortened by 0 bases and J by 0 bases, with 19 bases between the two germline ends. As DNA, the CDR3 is TGCGCCAGCAGCTTGGGGTATTCCCGTAGTGTACCCTCTGGGGCCAACGTCCTGACTTTC. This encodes CASSLGYSRSVPSGANVLTF. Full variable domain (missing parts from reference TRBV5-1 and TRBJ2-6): KAGVTQTPRYLIKTRGQQVTLSCSPISGHRSVSWYQQTPGQGLQFLFEYFSETQRNKGNFPGRFSGRQFSNSRSEMNVSTLELGDSALYLCASSLGYSRSVPSGANVLTFGAGSRLTVL.

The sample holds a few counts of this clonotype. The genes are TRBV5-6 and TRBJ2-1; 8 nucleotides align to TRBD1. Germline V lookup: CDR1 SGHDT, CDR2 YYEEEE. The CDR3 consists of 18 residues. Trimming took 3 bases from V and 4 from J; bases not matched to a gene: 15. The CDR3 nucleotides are TGTGCCAGCAGCTGTGACAGGGGATTAGCGGTTGGGTACAATGAGCAGTTCTTC. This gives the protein CASSCDRGLAVGYNEQFF.

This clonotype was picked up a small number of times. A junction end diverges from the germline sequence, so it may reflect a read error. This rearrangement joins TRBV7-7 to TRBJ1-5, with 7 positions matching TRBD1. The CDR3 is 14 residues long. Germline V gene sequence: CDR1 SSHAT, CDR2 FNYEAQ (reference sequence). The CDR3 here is CASSSQGDRQPQHF. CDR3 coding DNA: TGTGCTAGCAGCTCCCAGGGGGATCGTCAGCCCCAGCATTTT.

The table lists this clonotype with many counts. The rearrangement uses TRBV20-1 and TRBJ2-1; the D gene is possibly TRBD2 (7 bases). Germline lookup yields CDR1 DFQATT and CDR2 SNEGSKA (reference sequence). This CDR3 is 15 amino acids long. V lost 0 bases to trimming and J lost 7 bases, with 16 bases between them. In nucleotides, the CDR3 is TGCAGTGCTAGAGATCGCGGCAGGGGAGGGAATGAGCAGTTCTTC. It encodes CSARDRGRGGNEQFF.

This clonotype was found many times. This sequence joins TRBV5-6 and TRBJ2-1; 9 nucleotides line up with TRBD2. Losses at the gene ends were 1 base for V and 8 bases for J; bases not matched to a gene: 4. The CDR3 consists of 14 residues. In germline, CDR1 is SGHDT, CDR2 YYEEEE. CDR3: CASSLLRGGYEQFF. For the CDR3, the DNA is TGTGCCAGCAGCTTGCTGCGGGGGGGCTATGAGCAGTTCTTC.

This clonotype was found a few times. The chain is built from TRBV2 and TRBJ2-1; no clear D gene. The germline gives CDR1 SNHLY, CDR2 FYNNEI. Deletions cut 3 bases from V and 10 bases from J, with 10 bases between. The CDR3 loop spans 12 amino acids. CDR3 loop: CASSDDSPEQFF. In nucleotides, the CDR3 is TGTGCCAGCAGTGATGACTCCCCGGAGCAGTTCTTC.

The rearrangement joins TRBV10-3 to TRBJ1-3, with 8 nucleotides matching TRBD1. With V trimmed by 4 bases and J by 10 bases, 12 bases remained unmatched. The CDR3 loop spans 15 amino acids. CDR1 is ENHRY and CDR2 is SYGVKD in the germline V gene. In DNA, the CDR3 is TGTGCCATCAGTGTTCCGGGACAGGTCATTGAGACCATATATTTT. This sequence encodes CAISVPGQVIETIYF.

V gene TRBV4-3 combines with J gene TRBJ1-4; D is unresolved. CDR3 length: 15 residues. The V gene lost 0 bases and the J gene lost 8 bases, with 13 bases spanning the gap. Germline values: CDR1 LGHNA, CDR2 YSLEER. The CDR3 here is CASSQDLGVGEKLFF. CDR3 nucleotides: TGCGCCAGCAGCCAAGATTTGGGTGTTGGCGAAAAACTGTTTTTT.

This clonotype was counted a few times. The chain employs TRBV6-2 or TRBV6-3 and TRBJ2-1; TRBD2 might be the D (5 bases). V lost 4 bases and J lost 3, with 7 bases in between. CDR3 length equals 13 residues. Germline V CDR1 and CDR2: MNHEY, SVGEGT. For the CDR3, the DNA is TGTGCCAGCAGTTCACGGGACTACAATGAGCAGTTCTTC. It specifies CASSSRDYNEQFF.

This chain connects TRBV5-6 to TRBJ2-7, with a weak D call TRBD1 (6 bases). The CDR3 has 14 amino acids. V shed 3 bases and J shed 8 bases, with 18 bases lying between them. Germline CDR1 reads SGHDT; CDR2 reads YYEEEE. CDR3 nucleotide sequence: TGTGCCAGCAGCTCGAATCCCAGGGGATGGAAGCAGTACTTC. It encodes CASSSNPRGWKQYF.

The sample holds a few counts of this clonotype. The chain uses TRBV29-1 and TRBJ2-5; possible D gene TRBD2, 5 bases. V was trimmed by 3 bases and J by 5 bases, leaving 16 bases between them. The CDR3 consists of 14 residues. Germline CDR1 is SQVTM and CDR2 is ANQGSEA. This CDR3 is CSVEARGYGETQYF. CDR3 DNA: TGCAGCGTTGAGGCCCGGGGTTATGGTGAGACCCAGTACTTC.

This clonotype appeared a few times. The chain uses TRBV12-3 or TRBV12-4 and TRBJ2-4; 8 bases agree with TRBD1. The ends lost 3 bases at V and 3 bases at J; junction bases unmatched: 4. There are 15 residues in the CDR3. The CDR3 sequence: CASSFGQGGKNIQYF. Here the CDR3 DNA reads TGTGCCAGCAGTTTTGGACAGGGCGGCAAAAACATTCAGTACTTC.

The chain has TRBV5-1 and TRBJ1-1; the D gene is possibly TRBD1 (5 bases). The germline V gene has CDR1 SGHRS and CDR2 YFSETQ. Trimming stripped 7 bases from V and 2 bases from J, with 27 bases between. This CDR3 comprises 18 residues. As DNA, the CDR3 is TGCGCCAGCTTACCCACGGGGCAAACATCGGGGTTCAACACTGAAGCTTTCTTT. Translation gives CASLPTGQTSGFNTEAFF.

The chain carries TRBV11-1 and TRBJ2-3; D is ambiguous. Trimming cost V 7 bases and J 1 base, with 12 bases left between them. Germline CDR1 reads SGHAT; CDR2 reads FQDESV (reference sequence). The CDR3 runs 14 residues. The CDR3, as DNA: TGTGCCAGCAACCCCCGAACTCGCACAGATACGCAGTATTTT. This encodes CASNPRTRTDTQYF.

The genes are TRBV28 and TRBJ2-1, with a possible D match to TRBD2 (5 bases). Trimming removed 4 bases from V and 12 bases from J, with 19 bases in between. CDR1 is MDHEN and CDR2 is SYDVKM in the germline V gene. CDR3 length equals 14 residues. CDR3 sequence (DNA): TGTGCCAGCAGTTACCCCATTCCCGTGGCGGGGCAGTTCTTC. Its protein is CASSYPIPVAGQFF.

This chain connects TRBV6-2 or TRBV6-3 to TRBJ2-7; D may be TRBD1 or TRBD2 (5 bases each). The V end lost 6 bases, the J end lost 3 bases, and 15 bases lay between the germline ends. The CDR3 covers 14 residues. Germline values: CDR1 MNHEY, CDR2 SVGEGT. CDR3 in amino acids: CASRRTGTVYEQYF. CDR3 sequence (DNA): TGTGCCAGCAGACGCACTGGGACGGTCTACGAGCAGTACTTC.

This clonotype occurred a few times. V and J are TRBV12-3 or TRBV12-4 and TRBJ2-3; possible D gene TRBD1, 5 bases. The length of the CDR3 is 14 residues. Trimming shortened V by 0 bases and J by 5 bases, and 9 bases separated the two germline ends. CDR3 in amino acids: CASSLAGAKDTQYF. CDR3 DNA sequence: TGTGCCAGCAGTTTAGCAGGGGCTAAAGATACGCAGTATTTT.

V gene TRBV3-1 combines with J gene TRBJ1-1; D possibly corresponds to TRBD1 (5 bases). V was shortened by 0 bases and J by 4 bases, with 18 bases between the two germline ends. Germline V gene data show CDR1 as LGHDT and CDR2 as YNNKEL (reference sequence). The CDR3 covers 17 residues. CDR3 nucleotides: TGTGCCAGCAGCCAAGATAAGGGGACCTATGGACCCACTGAAGCTTTCTTT. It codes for CASSQDKGTYGPTEAFF.